The rows below give T cell receptor beta chains drawn from one sample of a study of blood T cell repertoires in COVID-19. Generated by immunoSEQ multiplex PCR, the TCRdb table keeps only in-frame clones and is missing some. The table records about 180,000 clones, about 80% of them present only once. The sample was peripheral blood. The receptors were gathered from a human donor in a cohort sampled during active COVID-19. CDR3s include the opening cysteine and the closing phenylalanine or tryptophan. The order of the fields is V gene, CDR3 length, D gene, clone size, J gene, CDR3 DNA, CDR3 protein. D genes are given only for firm matches. A row's size may be missing; if present it is once, few, many or a size class.

TRBV6-4,13,TRBD1,.,TRBJ2-7,TGTGCCAGAAGGACAGGCACCAGCTACGAGCAGTACTTC,CARRTGTSYEQYF
TRBV19,16,.,.,TRBJ1-2,TGTGCCAGTAGCCAAATATTAGGGGGGGAGAACTATGGCTACACCTTC,CASSQILGGENYGYTF
TRBV3-1/TRBV3-2,16,TRBD2,.,TRBJ2-1,TGTGCCAGCAGCCCAGTAGCGGGGACCTCCTACAATGAGCAGTTCTTC,CASSPVAGTSYNEQFF
TRBV5-1,14,.,once,TRBJ2-7,TGCGCCAGCAGCTTGGGGACAGACGCTAGGGAGCAGTACTTC,CASSLGTDAREQYF
TRBV2,22,TRBD2,.,TRBJ2-1,TGTGCCAGCTCCGGGGACCTAGGCCCCCTGCCTAGCGGGGGCCATTCCTACAATGAGCAGTTCTTC,CASSGDLGPLPSGGHSYNEQFF
TRBV14,15,.,.,TRBJ1-6,TGTGCCAGCAGCCAAGCTGGCACACCTAATTCACCCCTCCACTTT,CASSQAGTPNSPLHF
TRBV19,13,.,.,TRBJ2-5,TGTGCCAGTAGTATAGTCGGCCAAGAGACCCAGTACTTC,CASSIVGQETQYF
TRBV5-4,15,TRBD2,.,TRBJ2-5,TGTGCCAGCAGCTCCCACCCAACGGGGGGAGGGACCCAGTACTTC,CASSSHPTGGGTQYF
TRBV6-5,14,.,.,TRBJ1-1,TGTGCCAGCAGTAAACACAGGGAAGGAACTGAAGCTTTCTTT,CASSKHREGTEAFF
TRBV6-4,13,.,once,TRBJ1-5,TGTGCCAGCAAAGCGAAGGGAGATCAGCCCCAGCATTTT,CASKAKGDQPQHF
TRBV5-1,13,TRBD1,.,TRBJ2-7,TGCGCCAGCAGCCACGGGACAGGCTACGAGCAGTACTTC,CASSHGTGYEQYF
TRBV7-9,18,.,.,TRBJ2-6,TGTGCCAGCAGCTTTCAGGGGCTCCTCACTTCTGGGGCCAACGTCCTGACTTTC,CASSFQGLLTSGANVLTF
TRBV5-1,15,TRBD1,.,TRBJ2-3,TGCGCCAGCAGTTCCGGGACAGGGTGGTCGGATACGCAGTATTTT,CASSSGTGWSDTQYF